A selection of T cell receptor beta chains follows, all from one sample in a study of technical replicates of blood from several donors. Repertoires were generated with immunoSEQ multiplex PCR, while TCRdb's copy carries only in-frame clones and drops some. This sample has some 80,000 clones, with 90% to 95% found just once. Material: T cells isolated from PBMCs. Source of these receptors: a human donor in good health. CDR3s include the opening cysteine and the closing phenylalanine or tryptophan. Each record gives: V gene, J gene, clone size, D gene, CDR3 DNA, CDR3 protein. A D gene is named only where the DNA matches it firmly. A row's size may be missing; if present it is once, few, many or a size class.

>TRBV7-8|TRBJ2-3|-|TRBD2
TGTGCCAGCAGCTTAGTACTAGCGGGTGTAGCAGATACGCAGTATTTT
CASSLVLAGVADTQYF
>TRBV5-1|TRBJ1-2|-|-
TGCGCCAGCAGCCCGACCTCTAATTCCCACAGGGAAGTTAACTATGGCTACACCTTC
CASSPTSNSHREVNYGYTF
>TRBV27|TRBJ1-2|-|-
TGTGCCAGCAGTCCGTCAGGGCAAGGAGTTATCAATGGCTACACCTTC
CASSPSGQGVINGYTF
>TRBV7-6|TRBJ2-1|-|TRBD2
TGTGCCAGCAGCTCCCCATTCCTAAGCGGGAGGATCAATGAGCAGTTCTTC
CASSSPFLSGRINEQFF
>TRBV27|TRBJ2-7|-|-
TGTGCCAGCAGTTTAGCCCAGGGCTACGAGCAGTACTTC
CASSLAQGYEQYF
>TRBV28|TRBJ2-7|-|TRBD1
TGTGCCAGCAGCATTACAGGGGGCCCAGTTACTTTCTACGAGCAGTACTTC
CASSITGGPVTFYEQYF
>TRBV9|TRBJ2-3|-|-
TGTGCCAGCAGCGTAGGCGGCACAGATACGCAGTATTTT
CASSVGGTDTQYF
>TRBV5-1|TRBJ1-1|-|-
TGCGCCAGCAGACCAGGACAGATGAACACTGAAGCTTTCTTT
CASRPGQMNTEAFF
>TRBV7-9|TRBJ2-7|-|TRBD1
TGTGCCAGCAGCGGCTCCGGGACAGTTTTCTACGAGCAGTACTTC
CASSGSGTVFYEQYF
>TRBV27|TRBJ2-1|-|TRBD1
TGTGCCAGCAGCCAGGGGACAGATTACAATGAGCAGTTCTTC
CASSQGTDYNEQFF
>TRBV2|TRBJ1-3|-|TRBD1
TGTGCCAGCAGTGAAGGTCCGACAGGGGGAAACACCATATATTTT
CASSEGPTGGNTIYF
>TRBV11-3|TRBJ1-2|-|TRBD1
TGTGCCAGCAGCTGGACAGGGGACGATGGCTACACCTTC
CASSWTGDDGYTF
>TRBV18|TRBJ2-3|-|TRBD2
TGTGCCAGCTCACCCTTAGCGGGTAGCACAGATACGCAGTATTTT
CASSPLAGSTDTQYF
>TRBV7-8|TRBJ2-7|-|TRBD2
TGTGCCAGCAGCGCAGCGGGACTACGGATTCTTTGGGAGCAGTACTTC
CASSAAGLRILWEQYF
>TRBV6-6|TRBJ1-5|-|-
TGTGCCAGCAGTCCAGTCATGCAGATTAGCAATCAGCCCCAGCATTTT
CASSPVMQISNQPQHF
>TRBV29-1|TRBJ2-1|-|TRBD2
TGCAGCGTCGGCTCTCCGGGACTAGCGGGAGAAGGGTCAGTCTTC
CSVGSPGLAGEGSVF
>TRBV11-2|TRBJ1-3|once|TRBD1
TGTGCCAGCAGCTCACAGGGGGCTGGAAACACCATATATTTT
CASSSQGAGNTIYF
>TRBV6-9|TRBJ2-7|-|TRBD1
TGTGCCAGCAGTTATGACAGGGTCCACGAGCAGTACTTC
CASSYDRVHEQYF
>TRBV29-1|TRBJ2-3|-|-
TGCAGCCTAGCGGACAGGGTTTTAGATACGCAGTATTTT
CSLADRVLDTQYF
>TRBV7-9|TRBJ1-1|-|-
TGTGCCAGCAGCTTAAATATGGCCACTGAAGCTTTCTTT
CASSLNMATEAFF
>TRBV7-9|TRBJ2-2|-|TRBD2
TGTGCCAGCAGCCCACATGGACTAGCGGCGAACACCGGGGAGCTGTTTTTT
CASSPHGLAANTGELFF
>TRBV27|TRBJ2-1|once|TRBD2
TGTGCCAGCAGTTCCGTTAGGACTAGCGGGAATGAGCAGTTCTTC
CASSSVRTSGNEQFF
>TRBV5-6|TRBJ2-4|-|TRBD1
TGTGCCAGCAGCTTACAGGGGTTCTATACCAAAAACATTCAGTACTTC
CASSLQGFYTKNIQYF
>TRBV27|TRBJ1-5|-|-
TGTGCCAGCAGTTTCGAGGAGTCCAATCAGCCCCAGCATTTT
CASSFEESNQPQHF
>TRBV25-1|TRBJ2-1|-|TRBD2
TGTGCCAGCACAAGGGACTATTACAATGAGCAGTTCTTC
CASTRDYYNEQFF
>TRBV5-6|TRBJ2-7|-|-
TGTGCCAGCAGCTTATTTCTAGAGCGGGCTTACGAGCAGTACTTC
CASSLFLERAYEQYF
>TRBV30|TRBJ2-3|-|-
TGTGCCTGGAGCTTCGGGAGTCAGGCAGATACGCAGTATTTT
CAWSFGSQADTQYF
>TRBV13|TRBJ1-2|-|-
TGTGCCAGCAGCTTAGGGGACAGTTTGAGGGATGGCTACACCTTC
CASSLGDSLRDGYTF
>TRBV9|TRBJ2-7|-|TRBD2
TGTGCCAGCAGCGTCTCGGGCGGGAGCTCCTACGAGCAGTACTTC
CASSVSGGSSYEQYF
>TRBV7-8|TRBJ2-7|-|TRBD2
TGTGCCAGCAGCCCGAGCGGGAGTCGGGAGCAGTACTTC
CASSPSGSREQYF
>TRBV28|TRBJ1-2|-|TRBD1
TGTGCCAGCAGTTTAAAGCAGGGGGCCTCTAACTATGGCTACACCTTC
CASSLKQGASNYGYTF
>TRBV6-1|TRBJ2-7|-|-
TGTGCCAGGGCCCCGGACAGTACCTACGAGCAGTACTTC
CARAPDSTYEQYF
>TRBV7-6|TRBJ1-2|-|TRBD1
TGTGCCAGCAGCTTGGCTCCTGGGACAGGGGAAGGCTACACCTTC
CASSLAPGTGEGYTF
>TRBV27|TRBJ2-7|-|-
-
CAVCASKTDEQYF
>TRBV5-1|TRBJ1-4|-|-
TGCGCCAGCAGCCAGGTCCCCGCAACTAATGAAAAACTGTTTTTT
CASSQVPATNEKLFF
>TRBV9|TRBJ2-5|-|-
TGTGCCAGCAGCGTAGTAGGAACTTTATCGGGAGAGACCCAGTACTTC
CASSVVGTLSGETQYF
>TRBV15|TRBJ1-1|-|-
TGTGCCACCAGCCGGCCGGGATTTGACACTGAAGCTTTCTTT
CATSRPGFDTEAFF
>TRBV14|TRBJ1-1|-|-
TGTGCCAGCAGTCCTCCCTCTTACACTGAAGCTTTCTTT
CASSPPSYTEAFF
>TRBV4-3|TRBJ1-1|-|TRBD1
TGCGCCAGCAGCCCGGGACAGGCCTTCACTGAAGCTTTCTTT
CASSPGQAFTEAFF
>TRBV30|TRBJ2-5|-|TRBD2
TGTGCCTGGAGCGATATGCGGGAGTGGGAGACCCAGTACTTC
CAWSDMREWETQYF
>TRBV10-3|TRBJ2-7|-|TRBD1
TGTGCCATCAGGGGACAGGAGGGGACCTACGAGCAGTACTTC
CAIRGQEGTYEQYF
>TRBV9|TRBJ2-1|-|TRBD2
TGTGCCAGCAGCGTAGCCCCAGGACTAGCAGGCTCGAATGAGCAGTTCTTC
CASSVAPGLAGSNEQFF
>TRBV4-2|TRBJ1-5|-|-
TGTGCCAGCAGCCAGCTCAGCGGGGGCAATCAGCCCCAGCATTTT
CASSQLSGGNQPQHF
>TRBV27|TRBJ2-7|-|-
TGTGCCAGCAGTTTATCGGCCGGGGATGCCTCCTACGAGCAGTACTTC
CASSLSAGDASYEQYF
>TRBV9|TRBJ2-5|-|-
TGTGCCAGCAGCTTTCGTGCGGCCACAGAGACCCAGTACTTC
CASSFRAATETQYF
>TRBV5-5|TRBJ2-7|-|TRBD1
TGTGCCAGCAGTTTGACCAGGGGGAAGGCCTACGAGCAGTACTTC
CASSLTRGKAYEQYF
>TRBV4-1|TRBJ1-5|-|TRBD1
TGCGCCAGCAGCCAAGTACAGGGGGCCGGACAGCCCCAGCATTTT
CASSQVQGAGQPQHF
>TRBV28|TRBJ2-7|-|TRBD1
TGTGCCAGCCTCGGGGAAACAGGGGGCCTACGAGCAGAGTACTTC
CASLGETGGLRAEYF
>TRBV6-6|TRBJ2-1|-|-
TGTGCCAGCAGTTATAGCGCCCATGAGCAGTTCTTC
CASSYSAHEQFF
>TRBV2|TRBJ1-2|-|-
TGTGCCAGCATGACAGGCTATGGCTACACCTTC
CASMTGYGYTF
>TRBV30|TRBJ1-2|-|-
TGTGCCTGGAAGGACAGCACCTATGGCTACACCTTC
CAWKDSTYGYTF
>TRBV13|TRBJ2-4|-|TRBD1
TGTGCCAGCAGCGCCGGGACAGAGCTAGCCAAAAACATTCAGTACTTC
CASSAGTELAKNIQYF
>TRBV7-2|TRBJ2-7|-|-
TGTGCCAGCAGCCTCAGCTACGAGCAGTACTTC
CASSLSYEQYF
>TRBV6-5|TRBJ1-2|-|-
TGTGCCAGCAGTGCTACCCTACAGGGTTCTGGCTACACCTTC
CASSATLQGSGYTF
>TRBV7-6|TRBJ1-3|-|-
TGTGCCAGCAGCACCGCGGGAATTACTGGAAACACCATATATTTT
CASSTAGITGNTIYF